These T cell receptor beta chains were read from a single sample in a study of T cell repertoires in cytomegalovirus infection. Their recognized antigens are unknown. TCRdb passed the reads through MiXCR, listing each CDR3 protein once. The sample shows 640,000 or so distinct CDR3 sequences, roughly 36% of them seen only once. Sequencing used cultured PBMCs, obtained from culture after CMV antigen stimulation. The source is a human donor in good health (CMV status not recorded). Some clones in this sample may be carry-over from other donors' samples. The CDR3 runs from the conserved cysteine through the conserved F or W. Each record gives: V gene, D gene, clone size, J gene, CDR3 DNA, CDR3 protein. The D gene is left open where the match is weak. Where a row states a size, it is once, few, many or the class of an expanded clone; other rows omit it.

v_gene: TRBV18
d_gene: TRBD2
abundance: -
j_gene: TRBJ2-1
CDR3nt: TGTGCCAGCTCAAGAGCGGGGGGCCACAATGAGCAGTTCTTC
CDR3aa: CASSRAGGHNEQFF

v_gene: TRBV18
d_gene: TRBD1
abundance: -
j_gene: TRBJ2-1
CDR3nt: TGTGCCAGCTCACCAAGTCCCGGCGGACAGGCCCACAATGAGCAGTTCTTC
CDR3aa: CASSPSPGGQAHNEQFF

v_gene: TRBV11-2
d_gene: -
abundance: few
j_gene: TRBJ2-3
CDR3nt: TGTGCCAGCAGCTGGGGGCGAGGGACGCAGTATTTT
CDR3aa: CASSWGRGTQYF

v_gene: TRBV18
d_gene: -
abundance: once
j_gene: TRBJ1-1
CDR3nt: TGTGCCAGCTCTCCCACAGCAACTATTGTTCCACGACAGGTGCTTAACACTGAAGCTTTCTTT
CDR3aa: CASSPTATIVPRQVLNTEAFF

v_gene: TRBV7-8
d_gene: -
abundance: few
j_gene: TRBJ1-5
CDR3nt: TGTGCCAGCAGCTCGTACAGCGAAAGCAATCAGCCCCAGCATTTT
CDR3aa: CASSSYSESNQPQHF

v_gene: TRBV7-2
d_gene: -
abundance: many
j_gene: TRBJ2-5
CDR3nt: TGTGCCAGCAGCTTGAGGAGTCAGGATTGGGAGACCCAGTACTTC
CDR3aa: CASSLRSQDWETQYF

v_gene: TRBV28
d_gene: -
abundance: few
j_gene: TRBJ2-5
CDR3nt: TGTGCCAGCACCCGAGCCCTCGAGGAGACCCAGTACTTC
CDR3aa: CASTRALEETQYF

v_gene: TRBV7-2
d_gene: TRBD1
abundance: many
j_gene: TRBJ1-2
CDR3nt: TGTGCCAGCACCTCTCCCTCGACAGGGAGGGGATATGGCTACACCTTC
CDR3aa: CASTSPSTGRGYGYTF

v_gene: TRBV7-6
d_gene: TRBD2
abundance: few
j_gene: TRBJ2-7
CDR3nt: TGTGCCAGCAGCTTAGGTTCGGCTAGCGGAGTCTACGAGCAGTACTTC
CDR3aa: CASSLGSASGVYEQYF

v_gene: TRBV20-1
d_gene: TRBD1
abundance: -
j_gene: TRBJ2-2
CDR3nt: TGCAGTGCGCACGGGGACAGGGACACCGGGGAGCTGTTTTTT
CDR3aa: CSAHGDRDTGELFF

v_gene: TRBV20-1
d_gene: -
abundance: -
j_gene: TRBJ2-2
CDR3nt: TGCAGTGCTACCGTAGGCCCCAGCACCGGGGAGCTGTTTTTT
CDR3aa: CSATVGPSTGELFF

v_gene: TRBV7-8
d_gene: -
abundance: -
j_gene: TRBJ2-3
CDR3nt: TGTGCCAGCAGCGTCCTGTGGGATACGCAGTATTTT
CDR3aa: CASSVLWDTQYF

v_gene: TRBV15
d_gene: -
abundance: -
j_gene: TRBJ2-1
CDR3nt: TGTGCCACCAGCAGAGATGGGCGGGTGGAGCAGTTCTTC
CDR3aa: CATSRDGRVEQFF

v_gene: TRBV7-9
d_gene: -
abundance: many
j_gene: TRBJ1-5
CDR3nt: TGTGCCAGCGCGGCCTCAGGGACCAGCAATCAGCCCCAGCATTTT
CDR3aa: CASAASGTSNQPQHF

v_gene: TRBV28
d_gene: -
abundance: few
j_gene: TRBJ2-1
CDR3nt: TGTGCCAGCAGTCCTTTAACGTGGACCTACAATGAGCAGTTCTTC
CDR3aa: CASSPLTWTYNEQFF

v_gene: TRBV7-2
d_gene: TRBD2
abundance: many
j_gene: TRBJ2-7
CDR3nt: TGTGCCAGCAGCCCGGGACTAGCGGGGGCCTACGAGCAGTACTTC
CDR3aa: CASSPGLAGAYEQYF

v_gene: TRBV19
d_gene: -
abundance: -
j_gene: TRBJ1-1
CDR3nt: TGTGCCAGTAGCCCTGCTTTGGGCACTGAAGCTTTCTTT
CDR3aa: CASSPALGTEAFF

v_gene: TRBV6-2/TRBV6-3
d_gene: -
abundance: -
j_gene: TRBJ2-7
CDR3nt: TGTGCCAGCACCCTGCCGCCCTACGAGCAGTACTTC
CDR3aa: CASTLPPYEQYF

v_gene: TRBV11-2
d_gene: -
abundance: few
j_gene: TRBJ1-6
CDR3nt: TGTGCCAGCAGCTTAGTTCGAACTGGTTGGGTTTCACCCCTCCACTTT
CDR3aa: CASSLVRTGWVSPLHF

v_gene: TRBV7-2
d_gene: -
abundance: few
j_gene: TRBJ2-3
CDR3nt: TGTGCCAGCAGCTTACGGGCAGGGAATTTTTCACCGCAGTATTTT
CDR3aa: CASSLRAGNFSPQYF

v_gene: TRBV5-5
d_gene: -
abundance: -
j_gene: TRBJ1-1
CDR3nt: TGTGCCAGCAGCGCGTCGGGGATCGCTGAAGCTTTCTTT
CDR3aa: CASSASGIAEAFF

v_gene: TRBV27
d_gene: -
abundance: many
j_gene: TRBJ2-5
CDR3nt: TGTGCCAGTGGACTGGGGAGAGAGACCCAGTACTTC
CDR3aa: CASGLGRETQYF

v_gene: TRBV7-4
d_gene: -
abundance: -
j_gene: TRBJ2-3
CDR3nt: TGTGCCAGCCTGTCGGCCGCGGGTTCAGATACGCAGTATTTT
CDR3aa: CASLSAAGSDTQYF

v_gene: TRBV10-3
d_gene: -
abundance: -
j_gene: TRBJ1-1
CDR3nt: TGTGCCATCAGTCGAGACGGGAACACTGAAGCTTTCTTT
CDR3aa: CAISRDGNTEAFF

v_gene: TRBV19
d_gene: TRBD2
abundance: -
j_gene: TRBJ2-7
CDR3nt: TGTGCCAGTAGTATTATGCCTAGCGGGAACGAGCAGTACTTC
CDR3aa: CASSIMPSGNEQYF

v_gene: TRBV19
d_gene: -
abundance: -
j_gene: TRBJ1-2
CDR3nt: TGTGCCAGTACTGCAGAGAAAGGGTATGGCTACACCTTC
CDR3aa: CASTAEKGYGYTF

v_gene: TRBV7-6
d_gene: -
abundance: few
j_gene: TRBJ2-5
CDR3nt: TGTGCCAGCAGCTTAGCGCCAACAGGGGCGGGGGAGACCCAGTACTTC
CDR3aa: CASSLAPTGAGETQYF

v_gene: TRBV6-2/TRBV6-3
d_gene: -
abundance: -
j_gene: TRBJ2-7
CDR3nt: TGTGCCAGCAGCCGCAGGTGGGATACCTACGAGCAGTACTTC
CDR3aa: CASSRRWDTYEQYF

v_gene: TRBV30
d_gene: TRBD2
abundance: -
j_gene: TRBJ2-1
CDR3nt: TGTGCCTGGAGTCCCCCTCCGACTAGCGGGCAAGATGAGCAGTTCTTC
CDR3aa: CAWSPPPTSGQDEQFF

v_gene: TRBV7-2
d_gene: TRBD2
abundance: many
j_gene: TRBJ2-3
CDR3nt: TGTGCCAGCAGCTGGAAGAGCGGGAGGAGGACAGATACGCAGTATTTT
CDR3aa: CASSWKSGRRTDTQYF

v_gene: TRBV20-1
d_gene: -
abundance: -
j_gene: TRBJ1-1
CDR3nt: TGCAGTGCTAGAGTGGGGAACACTGAAGCTTTCTTT
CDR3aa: CSARVGNTEAFF

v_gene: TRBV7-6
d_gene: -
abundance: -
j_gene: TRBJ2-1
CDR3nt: TGTGCCAGCAGCTTGGGTGACAGAGAACAGTTCTTC
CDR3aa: CASSLGDREQFF

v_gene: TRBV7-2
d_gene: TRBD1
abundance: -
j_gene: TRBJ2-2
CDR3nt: TGTGCCAGCCGTGGACAGGGTGACACCGGGGAGCTGTTTTTT
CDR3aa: CASRGQGDTGELFF

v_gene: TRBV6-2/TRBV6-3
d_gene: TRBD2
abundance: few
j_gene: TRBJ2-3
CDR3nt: TGTGCCAGCAGTTACACTCTAGGACTAGCCGAAAGCACAGATACGCAGTATTTT
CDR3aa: CASSYTLGLAESTDTQYF

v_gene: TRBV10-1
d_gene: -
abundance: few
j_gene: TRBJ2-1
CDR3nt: TGCGCCAGCAGTGATGGTTATAGCCTCGAGCAGTTCTTC
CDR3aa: CASSDGYSLEQFF

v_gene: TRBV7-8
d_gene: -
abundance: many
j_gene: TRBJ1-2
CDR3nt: TGTGCCAGCAGCTTGGTGCCCTATGGCTACACCTTC
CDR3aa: CASSLVPYGYTF

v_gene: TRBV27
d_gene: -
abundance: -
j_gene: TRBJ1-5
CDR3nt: TGTGCCAGCCTCGGGCTGGACAGACTCAAATCGAGCAATCAGCCCCAGCATTTT
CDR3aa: CASLGLDRLKSSNQPQHF

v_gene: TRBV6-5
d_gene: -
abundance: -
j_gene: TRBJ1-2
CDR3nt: TGTGCCAGCAGTCCCGGACAGAGCTACTATGGCTACACCTTC
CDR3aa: CASSPGQSYYGYTF

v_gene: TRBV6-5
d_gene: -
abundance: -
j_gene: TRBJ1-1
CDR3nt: TGTGCCAGCAGTTACCTTTCAGTGAACACTGAAGCTTTCTTT
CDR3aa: CASSYLSVNTEAFF

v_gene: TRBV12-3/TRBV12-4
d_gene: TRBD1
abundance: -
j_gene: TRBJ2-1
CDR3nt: TGTGCCAGCAGTTTGGGGACAGGGGTGATCGGTCAGTTCTTC
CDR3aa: CASSLGTGVIGQFF

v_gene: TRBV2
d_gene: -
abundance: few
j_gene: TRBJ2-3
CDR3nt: TGTGCCAGCCGCGAGAGCACAGATACGCAGTATTTT
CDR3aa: CASRESTDTQYF

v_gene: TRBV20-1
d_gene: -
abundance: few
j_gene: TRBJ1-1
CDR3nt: TGCAGTGCTAGTTGGGAGAACACTGAAGCTTTCTTT
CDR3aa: CSASWENTEAFF

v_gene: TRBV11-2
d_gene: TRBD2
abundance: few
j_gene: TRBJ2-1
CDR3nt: TGTGCCAGCAGCTTAGGTGGTGCGGGAGGGTTCATTGAGCAGTTCTTC
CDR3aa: CASSLGGAGGFIEQFF

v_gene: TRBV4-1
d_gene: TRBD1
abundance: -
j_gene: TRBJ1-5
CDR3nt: TGCGCCAGCAGCCCCTCGGGACAGGGGCTGTATAGCAATCAGCCCCAGCATTTT
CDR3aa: CASSPSGQGLYSNQPQHF

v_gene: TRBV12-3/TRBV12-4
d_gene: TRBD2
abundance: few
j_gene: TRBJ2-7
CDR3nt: TGTGCCAGCAGACAAACTAGCGGCTCCTACGAGCAGTACTTC
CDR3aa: CASRQTSGSYEQYF

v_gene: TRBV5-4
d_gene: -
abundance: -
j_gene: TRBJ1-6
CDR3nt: TGTGCCAGCAGCTTCGGGCCACCCAGTTCACCCCTCCACTTT
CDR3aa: CASSFGPPSSPLHF

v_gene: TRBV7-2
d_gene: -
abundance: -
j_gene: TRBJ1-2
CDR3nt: TGTGCCAGCAGCTTAACACCAGGGGTTGGTGGCTACACCTTC
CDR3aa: CASSLTPGVGGYTF

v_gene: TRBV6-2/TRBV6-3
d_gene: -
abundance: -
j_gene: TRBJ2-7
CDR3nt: TGTGCCAGCAGTGAGCAGGCAATGGGCTACGAGCAGTACTTC
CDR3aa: CASSEQAMGYEQYF

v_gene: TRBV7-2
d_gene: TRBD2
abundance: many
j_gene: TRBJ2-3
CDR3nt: TGTGCCAGCAGCGGTGGGGGACTAGCGGGAGCAGATACGCAGTATTTT
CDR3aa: CASSGGGLAGADTQYF

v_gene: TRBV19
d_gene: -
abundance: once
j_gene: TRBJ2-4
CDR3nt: TGTGCCAGTAGGCCGAGGGGGGATAACATTCAGTACTTC
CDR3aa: CASRPRGDNIQYF

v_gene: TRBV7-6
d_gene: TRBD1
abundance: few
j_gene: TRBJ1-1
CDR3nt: TGTGCCAGCAGCTTGGACAGGGGTCGGTACACTGAAGCTTTCTTT
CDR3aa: CASSLDRGRYTEAFF

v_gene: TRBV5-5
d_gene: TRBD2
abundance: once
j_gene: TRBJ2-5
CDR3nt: TGTGCCAGCAGCTCCCAAGGAGCGGGGGTAGAGACCCAGTACTTC
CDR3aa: CASSSQGAGVETQYF

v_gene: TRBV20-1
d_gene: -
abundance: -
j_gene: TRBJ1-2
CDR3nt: TGCAGTGCCCACACGGGGGGGAAGGATGGCTACACCTTC
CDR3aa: CSAHTGGKDGYTF

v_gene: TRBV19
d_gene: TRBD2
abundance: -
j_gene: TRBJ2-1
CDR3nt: TGTGCCAGTAGTGCTTACTCGGGGGGCTCCTACAATGAGCAGTTCTTC
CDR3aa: CASSAYSGGSYNEQFF

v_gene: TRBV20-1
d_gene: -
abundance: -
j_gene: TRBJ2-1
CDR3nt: TGCAGTGCTAGCTCCCCTCCAAGGAGAATCTACAATGAGCAGTTCTTC
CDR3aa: CSASSPPRRIYNEQFF